One TCR beta chain is described in this entry. These data are taken from a study of radiation and T cells in renal cell carcinoma. Using immunoSEQ multiplex PCR, the repertoire was profiled, and TCRdb retains in-frame clones only, with some absent. The sample lists 14,000 or so clones; over 60% were seen once. Noted treatment: 15 Gy SBRT to primary tumor, nephrectomy 4 weeks later. The specimen was tumor tissue, collected from a patient whose treatment included radiotherapy and nephrectomy. The TCR comes from a woman aged 65 to 85 with renal cell carcinoma.

The CDR3 DNA is TGTGCCAGCAGCTTAGTGTTGGGGAACACTGAAGCTTTCTTT. It specifies CASSLVLGNTEAFF. This chain joins TRBV7-9 and TRBJ1-1, with D hard to call. Trimming shortened V by 1 base and J by 1 base, and 7 bases separated the two germline ends. Germline CDR1 reads SEHNR; CDR2 reads FQNEAQ (reference sequence). CDR3 length: 14 amino acids.